These 13 T cell receptor beta chains were sequenced from one sample in a study of T cell responses to AZD1222 COVID-19 vaccine. Using immunoSEQ multiplex PCR, the repertoire was profiled, and TCRdb retains in-frame clones only, with some absent. The table includes tens of thousands of clones, around 85% detected once. The sequencing used peripheral blood, collected 28 days after the second AZD1222 dose. The receptors come from an adult who received the AZD1222 COVID-19 vaccine.

This chain joins TRBV15 and TRBJ1-3, with no clear D. Trimming took off 0 bases at V and 0 bases at J, with 12 bases between the two ends. Germline-derived CDR1 and CDR2 are LNHNV and YYDKDF (reference sequence). The CDR3 consists of 17 residues. CDR3 protein: CATSRDTATFSGNTIYF. DNA for the CDR3: TGTGCCACCAGCAGAGATACAGCTACCTTCTCTGGAAACACCATATATTTT.

The chain combines TRBV5-1 with TRBJ1-2; D possibly corresponds to TRBD1 (6 bases). Germline loops: CDR1 SGHRS, CDR2 YFSETQ. V lost 4 bases and J 2 bases, leaving 12 bases between the germline ends. The CDR3 has 14 amino acids. CDR3 sequence reads: CASSRGQGNYGYTF. In nucleotides, the CDR3 is TGCGCCAGCAGCCGAGGGCAGGGGAACTATGGCTACACCTTC.

The V call is TRBV5-4, the J call TRBJ2-7; 10 nucleotides align to TRBD2. Per the germline V gene, CDR1 is SGHNT and CDR2 is YYREEE (reference sequence). The ends lost 3 bases at V and 4 bases at J; junction bases unmatched: 7. The CDR3 is made up of 15 amino acids. The CDR3: CASSSSSGSGYEQYF. The CDR3 DNA is TGTGCCAGCAGCTCCTCTAGCGGGAGTGGGTACGAGCAGTACTTC.

This sequence joins TRBV7-8 and TRBJ1-5; D is unclear. The CDR3 loop spans 16 amino acids. V was cut by 1 base and J by 3 bases, with 13 bases left in between. Germline assignment: CDR1 SGHVS and CDR2 FQNEAQ. CDR3 in amino acids: CASSLGGVGINQPQHF. CDR3 DNA: TGTGCCAGCAGCTTAGGGGGTGTTGGGATCAATCAGCCCCAGCATTTT.

The chain combines TRBV6-2 or TRBV6-3 with TRBJ2-7, with TRBD1 identical over 7 bases. Germline V CDR1 and CDR2: MNHEY, SVGEGT. The V and J ends lost 4 bases and 3 bases, in that order; junction bases with no gene match: 12. The CDR3 extends over 16 amino acids. The CDR3: CASSFLTTGAGYEQYF. Written as DNA, the CDR3 is TGTGCCAGCAGTTTTCTAACTACAGGGGCTGGCTACGAGCAGTACTTC.

The CDR3 region has the DNA TGCGCCAGCAGCTTGTTGGCAGGCACAGATACGCAGTATTTT. Translating gives CASSLLAGTDTQYF. The rearrangement uses TRBV5-1 and TRBJ2-3; no firm D call. The CDR3 is 14 residues long. The ends were cut back, 1 base at V and 1 base at J, with 7 bases in the middle. The germline V gene encodes CDR1 SGHRS and CDR2 YFSETQ.

The chain links TRBV7-8 to TRBJ2-7; 12 positions agree with TRBD2. This CDR3 comprises 16 residues. Germline-derived CDR1 and CDR2 are SGHVS and FQNEAQ. Germline trimming cut 4 bases from V and 2 bases from J; bases unmatched to any gene: 6. The CDR3 bases are TGTGCCAGCAGCTCAGGTCGACTAGCGGGAGCCTACGAGCAGTACTTC. Its translation: CASSSGRLAGAYEQYF.

The count of this clone is one. At one end, the junction sequence differs from germline, possibly due to a read error. The chain combines TRBV7-7 with TRBJ1-1; the match to TRBD1 covers 7 bases. Germline V gene sequence: CDR1 SSHAT, CDR2 FNYEAQ (reference sequence). The CDR3 extends over 13 amino acids. CDR3 DNA: TGTGCTAGCAGCTTAGATCGGACAGGAAAAGCTTTCTTT. Its translation: CASSLDRTGKAFF.

The V call is TRBV29-1, the J call TRBJ1-1; no firm D call. CDR3 length: 11 amino acids. Between the trimmed V and J ends, which lost 7 bases and 1 base, there was a span of 7 bases. Germline V lookup: CDR1 SQVTM, CDR2 ANQGSEA. The CDR3 DNA reads as TGCAGCGCCGCAGAGAACACTGAAGCTTTCTTT. It encodes CSAAENTEAFF. Based on the CDR3 plus reference TRBV29-1 and TRBJ1-1, the full variable domain is SAVISQKPSRDICQRGTSLTIQCQVDSQVTMMFWYRQQPGQSLTLIATANQGSEATYESGFVIDKFPISRPNLTFSTLTVSNMSPEDSSIYLCSAAENTEAFFGQGTRLTVV.

CDR3 loop: CASRGSSDTQYF. In nucleotides, the CDR3 is TGCGCCAGCAGGGGCAGCTCAGATACGCAGTATTTT. V usage is TRBV5-1 and J usage is TRBJ2-3; D gene ambiguous. Germline V CDR1 and CDR2: SGHRS, YFSETQ. The CDR3 spans 12 residues. The germline V and J ends were trimmed by 5 bases and 4 bases, with 8 bases remaining between them.

The V gene is TRBV21-1, the J gene TRBJ1-1; TRBD1, the table's D call, was not compared with the DNA. TRBV21-1 is a known pseudogene. There are 14 residues in the CDR3. This chain's CDR3 is CASKSGQGGTEAFF. In nucleotides, the CDR3 is TGTGCCAGCAAGTCCGGACAGGGAGGAACTGAAGCTTTCTTT.

V usage is TRBV7-9 and J usage is TRBJ1-1; 7 positions match TRBD1. The V segment lost 2 bases and the J segment 5 bases; nucleotides outside the gene matches: 8. Germline-derived CDR1 and CDR2 are SEHNR and FQNEAQ (reference sequence). The CDR3 contains 15 residues. CDR3 bases: TGTGCCAGCAGCTTACGGACAGGTGGATGGACTGAAGCTTTCTTT. Translated: CASSLRTGGWTEAFF.

A single count supports this clone. V and J are TRBV5-1 and TRBJ1-2, with D uncertain. V was clipped by 4 bases and J by 9 bases, with 25 bases between them. The CDR3 covers 16 residues. Germline-derived CDR1 and CDR2 are SGHRS and YFSETQ. CDR3 bases: TGCGCCAGCAGCCCGACTTATAACACACGGAGCAGTCGCTACACCTTC. Translation: CASSPTYNTRSSRYTF.